A selection of T cell receptor beta chains follows, all from one sample in a study of blood T cell repertoires in COVID-19. Sequencing was performed with immunoSEQ multiplex PCR; in TCRdb, only in-frame clones are kept and a portion is missing. The table includes around 280,000 clones, roughly 90% detected once. The specimen sequenced was peripheral blood. The receptors here all came from a woman between 25 and 40 years old with COVID-19, enrolled during active disease. The conserved cysteine and the conserved F or W are not part of the CDR3 here. The order of the fields is J gene, V gene, CDR3 length, CDR3 protein.

J: TRBJ2-2; V: TRBV7-6; length: 13; CDR3: ASSWGGRRTGELF
J: TRBJ1-5; V: TRBV3-1/TRBV3-2; length: 14; CDR3: ASSQVTGRPDQARH
J: TRBJ1-4; V: TRBV10-1; length: 12; CDR3: ASTSTGGNEKLF
J: TRBJ1-1; V: TRBV2; length: 12; CDR3: ASSVGGMDTEAF
J: TRBJ1-2; V: TRBV6-5; length: 13; CDR3: ASSYGGQGGDGYT
J: TRBJ2-2; V: TRBV6-4; length: 14; CDR3: ASSARASKSPGELF
J: TRBJ1-2; V: TRBV18; length: 12; CDR3: ASSPVAQGPGYT
J: TRBJ2-1; V: TRBV11-3; length: 13; CDR3: ASSIRASNYNEQF
J: TRBJ1-5; V: TRBV19; length: 12; CDR3: ASSRQGSDQPQH
J: TRBJ1-6; V: TRBV6-5; length: 14; CDR3: ASSYSPGQNNSPLH
J: TRBJ1-2; V: TRBV11-2; length: 11; CDR3: ASSPRGNYGYT
J: TRBJ2-1; V: TRBV28; length: 14; CDR3: ASSPGQRSSYNEQF
J: TRBJ1-5; V: TRBV6-5; length: 13; CDR3: AAAEGRGRNQPQH
J: TRBJ2-7; V: TRBV5-1; length: 11; CDR3: ASTLGGGTEQY
J: TRBJ1-1; V: TRBV6-5; length: 14; CDR3: ASSYGSGFGNTEAF
J: TRBJ1-6; V: TRBV7-8; length: 15; CDR3: ASSLTLIGQPHSPLH
J: TRBJ2-1; V: TRBV5-1; length: 12; CDR3: ASRVDSHYNEQF
J: TRBJ1-1; V: TRBV7-9; length: 11; CDR3: ASSLADSLEAF
J: TRBJ1-6; V: TRBV4-1; length: 15; CDR3: ASSQGGTGLGRSPLH
J: TRBJ1-1; V: TRBV27; length: 12; CDR3: ASSTTGGLTEAF
J: TRBJ2-5; V: TRBV6-5; length: 14; CDR3: ASSYEGRGSQETQY
J: TRBJ1-2; V: TRBV6-5; length: 11; CDR3: ASSPGTGQIYT
J: TRBJ2-3; V: TRBV29-1; length: 12; CDR3: SVEDRGKFDTQY
J: TRBJ1-4; V: TRBV2; length: 13; CDR3: ASRPDRGLYEKLF
J: TRBJ2-3; V: TRBV7-2; length: 14; CDR3: ASSPRGRGGLDTQY
J: TRBJ2-3; V: TRBV3-1/TRBV3-2; length: 13; CDR3: ASSQDPQAASTQY
J: TRBJ1-1; V: TRBV5-1; length: 12; CDR3: ASSTTTGTTEAF
J: TRBJ1-6; V: TRBV30; length: 11; CDR3: AWSPRGRSPLH
J: TRBJ1-2; V: TRBV19; length: 12; CDR3: ASRAGIGNYGYT
J: TRBJ2-2; V: TRBV21-1; length: 13; CDR3: ASSKVGPGTGELF
J: TRBJ1-5; V: TRBV2; length: 12; CDR3: ASRGSSSNQPQH
J: TRBJ2-3; V: TRBV6-1; length: 14; CDR3: ASSESPPGGPDTQY
J: TRBJ2-7; V: TRBV19; length: 11; CDR3: ASGWGETYEQY
J: TRBJ1-1; V: TRBV25-1; length: 12; CDR3: ASRDTFRGTEAF
J: TRBJ2-1; V: TRBV7-9; length: 12; CDR3: ASSLGPSSDEQF
J: TRBJ2-7; V: TRBV6-5; length: 11; CDR3: ASRGTERYEQY
J: TRBJ1-6; V: TRBV6-5; length: 12; CDR3: ASTGGPTYSPLH
J: TRBJ1-2; V: TRBV6-5; length: 10; CDR3: ASSPTGAGYT
J: TRBJ1-1; V: TRBV11-3; length: 13; CDR3: ASSPRQGENTEAF
J: TRBJ1-2; V: TRBV6-4; length: 12; CDR3: ASSDFAGARGYT
J: TRBJ2-3; V: TRBV10-2; length: 13; CDR3: ASMGGGGPTDTQY
J: TRBJ2-3; V: TRBV14; length: 13; CDR3: ASSLRLGSTDTQY